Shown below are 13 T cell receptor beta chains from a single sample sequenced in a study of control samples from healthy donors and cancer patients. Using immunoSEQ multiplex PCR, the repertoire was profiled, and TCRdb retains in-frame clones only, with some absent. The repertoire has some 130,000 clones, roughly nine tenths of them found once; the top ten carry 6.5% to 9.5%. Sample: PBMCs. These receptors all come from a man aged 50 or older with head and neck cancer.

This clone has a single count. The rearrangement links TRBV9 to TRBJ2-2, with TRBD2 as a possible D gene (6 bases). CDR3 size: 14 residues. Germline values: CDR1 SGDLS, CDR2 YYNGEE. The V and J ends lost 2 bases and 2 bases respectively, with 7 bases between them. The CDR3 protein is CASSVGTNTGELFF. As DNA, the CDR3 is TGTGCCAGCAGCGTCGGGACTAACACCGGGGAGCTGTTTTTT.

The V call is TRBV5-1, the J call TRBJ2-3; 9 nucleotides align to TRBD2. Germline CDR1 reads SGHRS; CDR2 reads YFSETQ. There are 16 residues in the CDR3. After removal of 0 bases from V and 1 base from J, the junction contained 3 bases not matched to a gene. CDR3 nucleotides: TGCGCCAGCAGCTTGGGTAGCGGGAGAGGCACAGATACGCAGTATTTT. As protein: CASSLGSGRGTDTQYF.

CDR3 sequence (DNA): TGTGCCAGCAGTGAGACTAGCGGGGAGATAGGTGAGCAGTTCTTC. Its protein is CASSETSGEIGEQFF. V usage is TRBV2 and J usage is TRBJ2-1, with 11 bases lining up with TRBD2. This CDR3 is 15 amino acids long. Germline trimming cut 3 bases from V and 9 bases from J; bases unmatched to any gene: 7. Germline assignment: CDR1 SNHLY and CDR2 FYNNEI.

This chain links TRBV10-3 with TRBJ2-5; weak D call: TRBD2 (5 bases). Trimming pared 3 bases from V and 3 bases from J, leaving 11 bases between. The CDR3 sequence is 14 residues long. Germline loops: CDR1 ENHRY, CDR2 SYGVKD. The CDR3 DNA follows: TGTGCCATCAGTGATAGGACTCAGAAAGAGACCCAGTACTTC. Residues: CAISDRTQKETQYF.

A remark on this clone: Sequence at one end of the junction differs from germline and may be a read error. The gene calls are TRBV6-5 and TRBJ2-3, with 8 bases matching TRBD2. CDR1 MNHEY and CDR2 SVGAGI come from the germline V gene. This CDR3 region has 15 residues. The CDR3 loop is CASSDSPGLGITQYF. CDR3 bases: TGTGCCAGCAGTGACTCCCCGGGACTAGGAATTACGCAGTATTTT.

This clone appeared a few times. The CDR3 loop is CATRGGNTEAFF. DNA of the CDR3: TGTGCCACTCGGGGGGGGAACACTGAAGCTTTCTTT. The rearrangement uses TRBV19 and TRBJ1-1; D might be TRBD1 (5 bases). Trimming took 10 bases from V and 1 from J, leaving 10 bases between them. Germline lookup yields CDR1 LNHDA and CDR2 SQIVND (reference sequence). The CDR3 sequence is 12 residues long. The full variable domain, with the rest looked up from reference TRBV19 and TRBJ1-1, is DGGITQSPKYLFRKEGQNVTLSCEQNLNHDAMYWYRQDPGQGLRLIYYSQIVNDFQKGDIAEGYSVSREKKESFPLTVTSAQKNPTAFYLCATRGGNTEAFFGQGTRLTVV.

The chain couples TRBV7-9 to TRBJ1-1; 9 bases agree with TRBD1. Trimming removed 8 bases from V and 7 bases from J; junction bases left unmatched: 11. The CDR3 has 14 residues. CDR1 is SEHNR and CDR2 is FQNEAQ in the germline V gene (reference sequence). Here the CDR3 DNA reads TGTGCCAGCGTCTTAACAGGGGGCCTTGGTGAAGCTTTCTTT. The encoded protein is CASVLTGGLGEAFF.

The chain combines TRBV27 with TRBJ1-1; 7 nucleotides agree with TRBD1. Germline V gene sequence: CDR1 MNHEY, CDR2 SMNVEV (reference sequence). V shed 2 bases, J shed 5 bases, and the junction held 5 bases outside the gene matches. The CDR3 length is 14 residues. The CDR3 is CASSLTQTGTEAFF. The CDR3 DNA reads TGTGCCAGCAGTTTAACCCAGACAGGGACTGAAGCTTTCTTT.

CDR3 amino acids: CASSLGPHNEQFF. In DNA, the CDR3 is TGTGCCAGCAGTCTTGGCCCCCACAATGAGCAGTTCTTC. The V and J genes are TRBV7-9 and TRBJ2-1; no clear D gene. V was trimmed by 6 bases and J by 5 bases, leaving 11 bases between them. Germline CDR1 SEHNR, CDR2 FQNEAQ (reference sequence). The CDR3 covers 13 residues.

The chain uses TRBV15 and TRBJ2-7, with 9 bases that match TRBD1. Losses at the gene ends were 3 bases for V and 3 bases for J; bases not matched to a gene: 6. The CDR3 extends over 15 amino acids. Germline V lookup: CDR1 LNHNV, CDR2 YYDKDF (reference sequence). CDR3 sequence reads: CATSRGTGTDYEQYF. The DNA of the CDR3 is TGTGCCACCAGCAGGGGGACAGGGACGGACTACGAGCAGTACTTC.

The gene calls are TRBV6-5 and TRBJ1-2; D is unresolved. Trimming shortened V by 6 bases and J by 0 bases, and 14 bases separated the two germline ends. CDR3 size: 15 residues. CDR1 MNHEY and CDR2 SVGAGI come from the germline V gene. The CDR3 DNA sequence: TGTGCCAGCAGCGCCGGCGCGGAAGCTAACTATGGCTACACCTTC. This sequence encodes CASSAGAEANYGYTF.

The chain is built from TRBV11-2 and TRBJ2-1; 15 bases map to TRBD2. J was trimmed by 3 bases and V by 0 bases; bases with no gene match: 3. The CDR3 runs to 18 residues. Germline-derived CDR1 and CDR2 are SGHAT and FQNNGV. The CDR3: CASSLDLGLAGGYNEQFF. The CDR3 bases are TGTGCCAGCAGCTTAGATCTGGGACTAGCGGGAGGCTACAATGAGCAGTTCTTC. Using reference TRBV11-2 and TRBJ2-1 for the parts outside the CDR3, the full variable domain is EAGVAQSPRYKIIEKRQSVAFWCNPISGHATLYWYQQILGQGPKLLIQFQNNGVVDDSQLPKDRFSAERLKGVDSTLKIQPAKLEDSAVYLCASSLDLGLAGGYNEQFFGPGTRLTVL.

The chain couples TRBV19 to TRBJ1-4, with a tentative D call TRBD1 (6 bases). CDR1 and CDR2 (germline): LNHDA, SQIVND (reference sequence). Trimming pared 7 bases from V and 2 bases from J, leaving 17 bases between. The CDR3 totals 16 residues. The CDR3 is CASTKGGGSTNEKLFF. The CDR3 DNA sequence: TGTGCCAGTACCAAGGGGGGGGGATCTACTAATGAAAAACTGTTTTTT.